A single sample is the source of the 25 T cell receptor beta chains below, sequenced in a study of CD8 T cells in ankylosing spondylitis. TCRdb reprocessed the 5' RACE reads via MiXCR and lists one record per CDR3 protein. The sample comprises nearly 25,000 distinct CDR3 sequences, around 17% of which are singletons, and around 30% rests with the top ten. Sample: blood. These receptors were collected from a male donor with ankylosing spondylitis or in good health (not recorded which).

This clonotype appeared a few times. This chain links TRBV19 with TRBJ2-7, with D possibly called TRBD1 or TRBD2 (6 bases each). There are 15 residues in the CDR3. V was trimmed by 7 bases and J by 2 bases, leaving 18 bases between them. Germline assignment: CDR1 LNHDA and CDR2 SQIVND (reference sequence). The CDR3 coding sequence is TGTGCCAGTATGGGGTGGAGGGACACCACCTACGAGCAGTACTTC. As protein: CASMGWRDTTYEQYF.

This sequence joins TRBV5-1 and TRBJ1-1, with TRBD1 as a possible D gene (5 bases). The CDR3 covers 15 residues. CDR1 is SGHRS and CDR2 is YFSETQ in the germline V gene. V lost 0 bases and J 1 base, leaving 10 bases between the germline ends. CDR3 sequence reads: CASSLGWGENTEAFF. CDR3 sequence (DNA): TGCGCCAGCAGCTTGGGTTGGGGGGAGAACACTGAAGCTTTCTTT.

Ten or more counts support this clonotype. V usage is TRBV7-9 and J usage is TRBJ2-1; no clear D gene. Deletions cut 7 bases from V and 6 bases from J, with 13 bases between. This CDR3 spans 13 amino acids. Germline loops: CDR1 SEHNR, CDR2 FQNEAQ (reference sequence). CDR3 in DNA: TGTGCCAGCACCAAGGTACCAAGCAATGAGCAGTTCTTC. It specifies CASTKVPSNEQFF.

This clonotype came up many times. The rearrangement links TRBV5-1 to TRBJ2-3, with 11 positions matching TRBD2. The CDR3 is 18 residues long. V was pared by 4 bases and J by 2 bases, with 12 bases of the junction left unmatched. CDR1 and CDR2 from the germline V gene are SGHRS and YFSETQ. The CDR3 protein is CASSPVGTSGKTTDTQYF. DNA of the CDR3: TGCGCCAGCAGCCCGGTCGGGACTAGCGGCAAGACCACAGATACGCAGTATTTT.

This clonotype turned up a few times. In DNA, the CDR3 is TGTGCCAGCAGCTTAGATGGGAATGAGCAGTTCTTC. This encodes CASSLDGNEQFF. V is TRBV7-9 and J is TRBJ2-1, with D unresolved. V was cut by 1 base and J by 7 bases, with 5 bases left in between. Germline V gives CDR1 SEHNR, CDR2 FQNEAQ (reference sequence). The CDR3 is 12 residues long.

This clonotype was seen many times. The J gene is TRBJ2-3, the V gene TRBV3-1, with D uncertain. Germline V gives CDR1 LGHDT, CDR2 YNNKEL (reference sequence). The V gene lost 1 base and the J gene lost 3 bases, with 8 bases spanning the gap. This CDR3 is built from 14 residues. The CDR3 DNA sequence: TGTGCCAGCAGCCAAGTTAGGAGTACAGATACGCAGTATTTT. It is translated as CASSQVRSTDTQYF.

This clonotype has more than one count but fewer than ten. V is TRBV28 and J is TRBJ2-3; 10 nucleotides line up with TRBD1. The junction had 4 bases not matched to a gene; V was cut back by 5 bases and J by 5 bases. The CDR3 totals 14 residues. Germline V lookup: CDR1 MDHEN, CDR2 SYDVKM. CDR3 nucleotide sequence: TGTGCCAGCAGTATCGGACAGGGGGGAGATACGCAGTATTTT. It is translated as CASSIGQGGDTQYF.

This chain joins TRBV9 and TRBJ2-2, with D possibly called TRBD1 or TRBD2 (5 bases each). Germline assignment: CDR1 SGDLS and CDR2 YYNGEE. V dropped 2 bases and J dropped 6 bases, with 11 bases sitting between them. The CDR3 has 14 amino acids. CDR3 sequence (DNA): TGTGCCAGCAGCGTGGGGGTAAGGGCCGGGGAGCTGTTTTTT. It specifies CASSVGVRAGELFF.

This clonotype showed up many times. The gene calls are TRBV5-1 and TRBJ2-4, with TRBD1 matching over 8 bases. Trimming at V came to 6 bases and at J to 1 base, leaving 15 bases not matched to a gene. This CDR3 comprises 18 residues. The germline V gene has CDR1 SGHRS and CDR2 YFSETQ. Written as DNA, the CDR3 is TGCGCCAGCAACGCCGGGACAGGCCCTTTTGGGGCCAAAAACATTCAGTACTTC. It specifies CASNAGTGPFGAKNIQYF.

This clonotype showed up many times. The chain is built from TRBV24-1 and TRBJ2-1, with no clear D. Trimming took off 3 bases at V and 7 bases at J, with 12 bases between the two ends. CDR3 length equals 14 residues. Germline V gives CDR1 KGHDR, CDR2 SFDVKD. The chain's CDR3 is CATSDQRWGNEQFF. CDR3 coding DNA: TGTGCCACCAGTGATCAGAGGTGGGGTAATGAGCAGTTCTTC.

This clonotype was counted between two and nine times. V gene TRBV19 combines with J gene TRBJ2-1; unclear D gene. Looked up from germline, CDR1 is LNHDA and CDR2 is SQIVND (reference sequence). V gave up 5 bases and J gave up 6 bases, with 14 bases separating them. The CDR3 contains 14 residues. CDR3 sequence: CASSDRRLLNEQFF. CDR3 sequence (DNA): TGTGCCAGTAGTGACCGTAGACTCCTCAATGAGCAGTTCTTC.

The chain joins TRBV7-6 to TRBJ2-5; D gene ambiguous. Germline V gene sequence: CDR1 SGHVS, CDR2 FNYEAQ. V was trimmed by 5 bases and J by 2 bases, leaving 18 bases between them. There are 16 residues in the CDR3. CDR3 DNA: TGTGCCAGCAGCCCCCCGGCGAGTCACCGTCAAGAGACCCAGTACTTC. Its protein is CASSPPASHRQETQYF. Together with reference TRBV7-6 and TRBJ2-5, the CDR3 gives the full variable domain: GAGVSQSPRYKVTKRGQDVALRCDPISGHVSLYWYRQALGQGPEFLTYFNYEAQQDKSGLPNDRFSAERPEGSISTLTIQRTEQRDSAMYRCASSPPASHRQETQYFGPGTRLLVL.

The chain recombines TRBV5-1 with TRBJ2-3, with D perhaps matching TRBD1 (7 bases). CDR3 size: 14 residues. The germline CDR1 and CDR2 sequences are SGHRS and YFSETQ. Trimming stripped 7 bases from V and 8 bases from J, with 20 bases between. In DNA, the CDR3 is TGCGCCAGCCGCTCGGAGGGGGCACAAGGTACGCAGTATTTT. It translates to CASRSEGAQGTQYF.

Sample share makes this clonotype medium-sized (0.01 to 0.1%). V gene TRBV5-1 combines with J gene TRBJ2-3; D is unresolved. CDR1 SGHRS and CDR2 YFSETQ come from the germline V gene. The CDR3 consists of 12 residues. Trimming left V 2 bases short and J 6 bases short, with 7 bases between. The CDR3 here is CASSFDSDTQYF. The DNA of the CDR3 is TGCGCCAGCAGCTTTGACTCGGATACGCAGTATTTT.

Only a few counts were recorded for this clonotype. This chain joins TRBV7-2 and TRBJ2-2; 10 positions agree with TRBD2. The CDR3 has 14 residues. Germline loops: CDR1 SGHTA, CDR2 FQGNSA. J lost 6 bases, V lost 11 bases, and 9 bases had no gene match. The CDR3 loop reads CAGGSSGGSGELFF. CDR3 nucleotide sequence: TGTGCCGGAGGGAGTAGCGGGGGGTCCGGGGAGCTGTTTTTT.

The V gene is TRBV7-6, the J gene TRBJ2-1, with 10 bases lining up with TRBD2. CDR3 length: 16 amino acids. The germline gives CDR1 SGHVS, CDR2 FNYEAQ. The junction had 9 bases not matched to a gene; V was cut back by 5 bases and J by 5 bases. The CDR3 region is CASSRGSGRVNNEQFF. In DNA, the CDR3 is TGTGCCAGCAGCCGAGGAAGCGGGAGGGTAAACAATGAGCAGTTCTTC.

This clonotype was seen ten or more times. The chain is built from TRBV20-1 and TRBJ2-1; TRBD1 matches at 7 bases. The CDR3 is 15 amino acids. Unmatched junction bases numbered 9, after V lost 0 bases and J lost 7 bases. Looked up from germline, CDR1 is DFQATT and CDR2 is SNEGSKA (reference sequence). CDR3 nucleotide sequence: TGCAGTGCTAGAGAGTTTCTACAGGGGTGGAATGAGCAGTTCTTC. Translation gives CSAREFLQGWNEQFF.

This sequence joins TRBV6-6 and TRBJ1-1; D is unresolved. V dropped 5 bases and J dropped 8 bases, with 12 bases sitting between them. CDR1 is MNHNY and CDR2 is SVGAGI in the germline V gene (reference sequence). The CDR3 covers 12 residues. The CDR3 sequence is CASSPPLREAFF. The DNA of the CDR3 is TGTGCCAGCAGTCCCCCTTTACGGGAAGCTTTCTTT.

By proportion, this clonotype is medium-sized. V and J are TRBV10-3 and TRBJ1-5; 9 bases map to TRBD1. The CDR3 covers 13 residues. Losses at the gene ends were 10 bases for V and 5 bases for J; bases not matched to a gene: 6. Germline values: CDR1 ENHRY, CDR2 SYGVKD. The CDR3 nucleotides read TGTGCCACACGGACAGGGGAGGATCAGCCCCAGCATTTT. Protein product: CATRTGEDQPQHF.

The chain links TRBV10-3 to TRBJ1-2; 9 bases align to TRBD1. V lost 5 bases and J lost 3; bases outside the gene matches: 4. This CDR3 is 14 amino acids long. CDR1 and CDR2 (germline): ENHRY, SYGVKD. The DNA for the CDR3 is TGTGCCATCAGTCTACAGGGGGCGGACTATGGCTACACCTTC. Translation: CAISLQGADYGYTF.

The chain employs TRBV9 and TRBJ2-2; the D is unclear. The length of the CDR3 is 13 residues. Germline-derived CDR1 and CDR2 are SGDLS and YYNGEE. The ends were cut back, 0 bases at V and 7 bases at J, with 7 bases in the middle. The CDR3 region has the DNA TGTGCCAGCAGCGTAGTTGGGGTCGGGGAGCTGTTTTTT. This encodes CASSVVGVGELFF.

The rearrangement joins TRBV20-1 to TRBJ2-5; D unresolved. Germline V gives CDR1 DFQATT, CDR2 SNEGSKA (reference sequence). Deletions cut 7 bases from V and 2 bases from J, with 8 bases between. The CDR3 spans 11 residues. The CDR3 reads CSGTVQETQYF. CDR3 in DNA: TGCAGTGGCACAGTACAAGAGACCCAGTACTTC.

This clonotype has at least ten counts. The chain employs TRBV28 and TRBJ2-3, with 9 bases identical to TRBD1. V lost 5 bases, J lost 4 bases, and 13 bases stayed unmatched. This CDR3 contains 17 residues. The germline V gene encodes CDR1 MDHEN and CDR2 SYDVKM. Here the CDR3 reads CASSPYRDRALSDTQYF. For the CDR3, the DNA is TGTGCCAGCAGTCCCTACCGGGACAGGGCCCTTTCAGATACGCAGTATTTT.

This clonotype was seen more than once but under ten times. This chain uses TRBV27 with TRBJ2-7; TRBD2 might be the D (5 bases). There are 14 residues in the CDR3. Germline CDR1 reads MNHEY; CDR2 reads SMNVEV (reference sequence). Trimming stripped 3 bases from V and 3 bases from J, with 12 bases between. The CDR3 spells CASSFLLGDYEQYF. The DNA for the CDR3 is TGTGCCAGCAGTTTTTTACTAGGTGACTACGAGCAGTACTTC.

This chain uses TRBV20-1 with TRBJ2-7; tentatively, D is TRBD2 (6 bases). There are 15 residues in the CDR3. From germline, CDR1 is DFQATT and CDR2 SNEGSKA (reference sequence). The ends were cut back, 0 bases at V and 0 bases at J, with 12 bases in the middle. This CDR3 reads CSARDYSGSSYEQYF. CDR3 bases: TGCAGTGCTAGAGATTATAGCGGCAGCTCCTACGAGCAGTACTTC.